A single T cell receptor beta chain is shown here with its context. These data belong to a study of CD8 T cells in Susac syndrome. Trimming removed 7 bases at V and 2 bases at J, with 5 bases between. CDR3 length: 11 residues. Germline values: CDR1 SEHNR, CDR2 FQNEAQ (reference sequence). Reverse transcription of 0.5 to 1 ug RNA used random hexamers. From the immunoSEQ multiplex PCR reads, TCRdb called clonotypes with MiXCR, one entry per CDR3 protein. Found here are 180,000 or so distinct CDR3 sequences, 90% to 95% of them singletons; the top ten hold more than 0.12%. The chain carries TRBV7-9 and TRBJ1-2; the D is unclear. The receptor comes from a human donor in good health. The sequencing sample was made of CD4+ T cells from PBMCs. CDR3 nucleotides: TGTGCCAGCACTTCCAACTATGGCTACACCTTC. Amino acids: CASTSNYGYTF.